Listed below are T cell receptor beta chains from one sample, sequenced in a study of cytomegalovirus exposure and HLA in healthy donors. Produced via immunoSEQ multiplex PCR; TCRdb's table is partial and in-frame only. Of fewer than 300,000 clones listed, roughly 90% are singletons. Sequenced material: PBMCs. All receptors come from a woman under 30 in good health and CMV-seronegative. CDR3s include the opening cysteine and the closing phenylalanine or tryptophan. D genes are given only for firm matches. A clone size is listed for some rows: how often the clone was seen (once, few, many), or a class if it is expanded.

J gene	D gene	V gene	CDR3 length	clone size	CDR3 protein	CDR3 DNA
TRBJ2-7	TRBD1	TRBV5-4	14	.	CASRRDRGIGEQYF	TGTGCCAGCCGACGGGACAGGGGCATTGGCGAGCAGTACTTC
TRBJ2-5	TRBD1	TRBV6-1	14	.	CAGQMSGGQGTQYF	TGTGCCGGCCAAATGTCAGGGGGTCAGGGGACCCAGTACTTC
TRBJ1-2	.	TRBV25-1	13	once	CASSDGEGDGYTF	TGTGCCAGCAGTGATGGGGAGGGAGACGGCTACACCTTC
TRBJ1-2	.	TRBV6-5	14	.	CASTPFAGSYGYTF	TGTGCCAGCACCCCCTTTGCTGGGAGCTATGGCTACACCTTC
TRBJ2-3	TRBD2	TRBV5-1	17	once	CASSLGSLAGGTDTQYF	TGCGCCAGCAGCTTGGGGAGCCTGGCGGGAGGCACAGATACGCAGTATTTT
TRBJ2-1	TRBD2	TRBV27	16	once	CASSLYFASGNYEQFF	TGTGCCAGCAGTTTATATTTCGCTAGCGGGAATTATGAGCAGTTCTTC
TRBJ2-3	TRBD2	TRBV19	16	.	CASSVTSGSVTDTQYF	TGTGCCAGTAGTGTAACTAGCGGGAGCGTCACAGATACGCAGTATTTT
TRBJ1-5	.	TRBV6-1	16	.	CASSDRGRGRNQPQHF	TGTGCCAGCAGTGACCGCGGCAGGGGACGGAATCAGCCCCAGCATTTT
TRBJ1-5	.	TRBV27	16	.	CASSLFGGGGNQPQHF	TGTGCCAGCAGTTTATTCGGGGGAGGAGGCAATCAGCCCCAGCATTTT
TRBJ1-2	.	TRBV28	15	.	CASSLPQGRNYGYTF	TGTGCCAGCAGTTTACCCCAGGGAAGAAACTATGGCTACACCTTC
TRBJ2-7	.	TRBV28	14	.	CASLDSHPSYEQYF	TGTGCCAGCTTGGACAGCCACCCTTCCTACGAGCAGTACTTC
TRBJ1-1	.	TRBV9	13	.	CASSVGVSEEAFF	TGTGCCAGCAGCGTAGGAGTATCGGAGGAAGCTTTCTTT
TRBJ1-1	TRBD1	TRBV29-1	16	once	CSVARWDREAGTEAFF	TGCAGCGTTGCGAGGTGGGACAGGGAGGCGGGTACTGAAGCTTTCTTT
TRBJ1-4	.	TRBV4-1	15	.	CASRETTGTREKLFF	TGCGCCAGCAGGGAAACGACGGGTACTCGGGAAAAACTGTTTTTT
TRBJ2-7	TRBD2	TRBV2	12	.	CASRGRVYEQYF	TGTGCCAGCAGGGGGAGGGTTTACGAGCAGTACTTC
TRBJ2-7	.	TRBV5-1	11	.	CASSSGDEQYF	TGCGCCAGCAGCTCAGGGGACGAGCAGTACTTC